The 27 T cell receptor beta chains below come from one sample, sequenced in a study of tumor-infiltrating lymphocytes in localized non-small cell lung cancer (dated by TCRdb to the early 2020s). Library prep was done by the immunoSEQ multiplex PCR assay. The source is immuneACCESS, and TCRdb retained only in-frame sequences with V and J called. Part of the clones is not carried over; for the studies checked, unresolved V genes explain less than half of this, and the remainder is unexplained. The sample profile shows around 14,000 clones; around 65% of them were found once. The ten biggest clones cover approximately 20% of the sample. The material sequenced was uninvolved lung tissue not adjacent to the tumor. All receptors come from a human donor with non-small cell lung cancer.

In nucleotides, the CDR3 is TGCGCCAGCAGCCAAGACCCCACAGGGGGCCGAACAGATACGCAGTATTTT. It specifies CASSQDPTGGRTDTQYF. This chain links TRBV4-1 with TRBJ2-3; the match to TRBD1 covers 9 bases. Germline V lookup: CDR1 MGHRA, CDR2 YSYEKL. The CDR3 extends over 17 amino acids. The V segment lost 0 bases and the J segment 3 bases; nucleotides outside the gene matches: 7.

The chain joins TRBV7-6 to TRBJ2-3; no reliable D call. This CDR3 region has 14 residues. V was shortened by 2 bases and J by 7 bases, with 13 bases between the two germline ends. CDR1 is SGHVS, CDR2 FNYEAQ, per germline. The CDR3: CASSLLGDRNTQYF. The CDR3 region has the DNA TGTGCCAGCAGCTTACTAGGAGATAGGAATACGCAGTATTTT.

The rearrangement joins TRBV27 to TRBJ2-1; 8 bases match TRBD2. CDR1 and CDR2 (germline): MNHEY, SMNVEV (reference sequence). The ends lost 6 bases at V and 10 bases at J; junction bases unmatched: 5. This CDR3 has 12 residues. CDR3 nucleotides: TGTGCCAGCAGCCTTAGCGGGATAGAGCAGTTCTTC. Its translation is CASSLSGIEQFF.

The chain uses TRBV25-1 and TRBJ2-7; maybe TRBD2 (6 bases). The CDR3 runs 15 residues. Germline V gives CDR1 MGHDK, CDR2 SYGVNS. V dropped 1 base and J dropped 4 bases, with 14 bases sitting between them. The CDR3 DNA reads as TGTGCCAGCAGTGAATTTAACGGGGGAGCGTACGAGCAGTACTTC. Translated, it gives CASSEFNGGAYEQYF.

The chain has TRBV5-1 and TRBJ1-2; the match to TRBD1 covers 10 bases. CDR1 and CDR2 (germline): SGHRS, YFSETQ. The CDR3 length is 15 residues. After removal of 3 bases from V and 6 bases from J, the junction contained 8 bases not matched to a gene. The CDR3 DNA is TGCGCCAGCAGCTCCCCGGGACAGGGGTTCAATGGCTACACCTTC. Translation: CASSSPGQGFNGYTF.

The V gene is TRBV6-1, the J gene TRBJ1-5; D is unresolved. Looked up from germline, CDR1 is MNHNS and CDR2 is SASEGT. Trimming pared 3 bases from V and 3 bases from J, leaving 12 bases between. The CDR3 totals 15 residues. The DNA of the CDR3 is TGTGCCAGCAGTGACCGCCCGGAGGCCAATCAGCCCCAGCATTTT. This codes for CASSDRPEANQPQHF.

In its sample, this clone is medium-sized (0.01 to 0.1%). The chain recombines TRBV7-8 with TRBJ1-6; D is perhaps TRBD1 (5 bases). The CDR3 is 15 residues long. Germline CDR1 SGHVS, CDR2 FQNEAQ. V was trimmed by 4 bases and J by 1 base, leaving 8 bases between them. The CDR3, as DNA: TGTGCCAGCAGCTCCGGGACGTCCTATAATTCACCCCTCCACTTT. It codes for CASSSGTSYNSPLHF. The full variable domain, rest sourced from reference TRBV7-8 and TRBJ1-6, is GAGVSQSPRYKVAKRGQDVALRCDPISGHVSLFWYQQALGQGPEFLTYFQNEAQLDKSGLPSDRFFAERPEGSVSTLKIQRTQQEDSAVYLCASSSGTSYNSPLHFGNGTRLTVT.

The rearrangement joins TRBV30 to TRBJ2-7; tentative D call: TRBD1 (6 bases). The germline V gene has CDR1 GTSNPN and CDR2 SVGIG (reference sequence). Trimming took 2 bases from V and 7 from J, leaving 12 bases between them. This CDR3 is 12 amino acids long. CDR3 DNA sequence: TGTGCCTGGAGTCCGACAGGCGAGGAGCAGTACTTC. Protein: CAWSPTGEEQYF.

This CDR3 is CAWSVGSLGGNTIYF. Written as DNA, the CDR3 is TGTGCCTGGAGTGTGGGCAGCCTGGGAGGAAACACCATATATTTT. This chain links TRBV30 with TRBJ1-3; D gene uncertain. Germline CDR1 is GTSNPN and CDR2 is SVGIG (reference sequence). The CDR3 sequence is 15 residues long. Between the trimmed V and J ends, which lost 0 bases and 4 bases, there was a span of 13 bases.

The rearrangement links TRBV9 to TRBJ2-7, with a possible D match to TRBD1 (6 bases). V lost 4 bases to trimming and J lost 4 bases, with 21 bases between them. CDR1 is SGDLS, CDR2 YYNGEE, per germline. CDR3 length: 16 residues. The CDR3 here is CASSPTPAGQPYEQYF. The CDR3 region has the DNA TGTGCCAGCAGCCCAACCCCCGCCGGACAGCCTTACGAGCAGTACTTC.

The V call is TRBV19, the J call TRBJ2-3, with 7 bases fitting TRBD1. The trim removed 1 base at V and 2 bases at J, leaving 15 bases unmatched. CDR1 and CDR2 from the germline V gene are LNHDA and SQIVND (reference sequence). The CDR3 length is 19 residues. CDR3 coding DNA: TGTGCCAGTAGTATAGCTCCGACAGGGAAAAGCCGCGCCACAGATACGCAGTATTTT. Translation gives CASSIAPTGKSRATDTQYF.

In this sample, this clone turned up once. V and J are TRBV9 and TRBJ1-1, with unresolved D. Trimming pared 7 bases from V and 0 bases from J, leaving 16 bases between. Germline-derived CDR1 and CDR2 are SGDLS and YYNGEE. This CDR3 is 15 amino acids long. The CDR3 reads CASSVGAVMNTEAFF. DNA for the CDR3: TGTGCCAGCTCCGTAGGAGCCGTAATGAACACTGAAGCTTTCTTT.

The J gene is TRBJ2-3, the V gene TRBV30, with D unresolved. V was pared by 0 bases and J by 5 bases, with 15 bases between. This CDR3 contains 15 residues. CDR1 and CDR2 from the germline V gene are GTSNPN and SVGIG (reference sequence). CDR3 amino acids: CAWSVPPGWRDTQYF. CDR3 nucleotides: TGTGCCTGGAGTGTACCCCCGGGTTGGCGAGATACGCAGTATTTT.

The J gene is TRBJ2-2, the V gene TRBV30; a possible D gene is TRBD1 (5 bases). The ends were cut back, 0 bases at V and 4 bases at J, with 12 bases in the middle. The germline V gene has CDR1 GTSNPN and CDR2 SVGIG (reference sequence). The CDR3 sequence is 15 residues long. In DNA, the CDR3 is TGTGCCTGGAGTGTAACCAGGGCCAGCACCGGGGAGCTGTTTTTT. It codes for CAWSVTRASTGELFF.

This chain joins TRBV7-2 and TRBJ2-7, with 7 positions matching TRBD1. Germline V gives CDR1 SGHTA, CDR2 FQGNSA. The J segment lost 0 bases and the V segment lost 5 bases, leaving 4 bases of the junction unmatched. The CDR3 covers 14 residues. The CDR3 nucleotides read TGTGCCAGCAGCCCCCGGGACAGCTCCTACGAGCAGTACTTC. It specifies CASSPRDSSYEQYF. The full variable domain, in which reference TRBV7-2 and TRBJ2-7 provide the parts outside the CDR3, is GAGVSQSPSNKVTEKGKDVELRCDPISGHTALYWYRQSLGQGLEFLIYFQGNSAPDKSGLPSDRFSAERTGGSVSTLTIQRTQQEDSAVYLCASSPRDSSYEQYFGPGTRLTVT.

This clone was seen only a few times. The V gene is TRBV7-2, the J gene TRBJ2-3; TRBD2 is a possible D gene (5 bases). The V gene lost 3 bases and the J gene lost 5 bases, with 9 bases spanning the gap. The germline gives CDR1 SGHTA, CDR2 FQGNSA. The CDR3 is made up of 13 amino acids. CDR3 loop: CASSLRTQDTQYF. The DNA of the CDR3 is TGTGCCAGCAGCTTGCGGACTCAAGATACGCAGTATTTT.

V is TRBV9 and J is TRBJ1-2; D call uncertain. Trimming took off 6 bases at V and 4 bases at J, with 16 bases between the two ends. Germline V CDR1 and CDR2: SGDLS, YYNGEE. The CDR3 has 14 residues. The CDR3 is CASTPGENLYGYTF. CDR3 nucleotides: TGTGCCAGCACCCCTGGGGAAAATCTCTATGGCTACACCTTC.

J is TRBJ2-3 and V is TRBV19; 12 bases are a match to TRBD2. Losses at the gene ends were 8 bases for V and 4 bases for J; bases not matched to a gene: 10. The CDR3 sequence is 16 residues long. The germline CDR1 and CDR2 sequences are LNHDA and SQIVND (reference sequence). In nucleotides, the CDR3 is TGTGCCAGTGGAACTAGCGGGAGGAGGGCGGCAGATACGCAGTATTTT. Its protein product is CASGTSGRRAADTQYF.

V is TRBV13 and J is TRBJ2-6; D may match TRBD1 or TRBD2 (5 bases each). The germline V gene encodes CDR1 PRHDT and CDR2 FYEKMQ (reference sequence). This CDR3 region has 17 residues. Trimming stripped 3 bases from V and 0 bases from J, with 12 bases between. The chain's CDR3 is CASSLDRGPSGANVLTF. CDR3 nucleotide sequence: TGTGCCAGCAGCTTGGACCGGGGCCCCTCTGGGGCCAACGTCCTGACTTTC.

Only one count was recorded for this clone. The gene calls are TRBV7-8 and TRBJ2-5, with 7 bases fitting TRBD1. The CDR3 runs to 14 residues. Trimming took 5 bases from V and 7 from J; bases not matched to a gene: 10. Looked up from germline, CDR1 is SGHVS and CDR2 is FQNEAQ. CDR3 loop: CASSKPGPGGTQYF. CDR3 sequence (DNA): TGTGCCAGCAGCAAACCTGGACCAGGGGGGACCCAGTACTTC.

V usage is TRBV19 and J usage is TRBJ2-7, with 9 bases fitting TRBD1. With 1 base clipped from V and 6 bases from J, the junction kept 7 bases outside the gene matches. The germline CDR1 and CDR2 sequences are LNHDA and SQIVND (reference sequence). CDR3 length: 15 residues. CDR3 sequence reads: CASSIGDRVTGEQYF. Here the CDR3 DNA reads TGTGCCAGTAGTATAGGGGACAGGGTGACTGGCGAGCAGTACTTC.

V gene TRBV6-1 combines with J gene TRBJ1-1; D possibly corresponds to TRBD1 (6 bases). The CDR3 has 14 amino acids. Germline assignment: CDR1 MNHNS and CDR2 SASEGT. Trimming removed 2 bases from V and 0 bases from J, with 7 bases in between. Here the CDR3 reads CASSETGMNTEAFF. CDR3 nucleotides: TGTGCCAGCAGTGAAACAGGGATGAACACTGAAGCTTTCTTT.

V is TRBV5-1 and J is TRBJ1-2, with a tentative D call TRBD1 (6 bases). Per the germline V gene, CDR1 is SGHRS and CDR2 is YFSETQ. Trimming took off 0 bases at V and 4 bases at J, with 16 bases between the two ends. The CDR3 is 16 amino acids. The CDR3, as DNA: TGCGCCAGCAGCTTGGACGAGGGACGGGACACCTATGGCTACACCTTC. This sequence encodes CASSLDEGRDTYGYTF.

V is TRBV6-1 and J is TRBJ2-7; D is perhaps TRBD1 (6 bases). Trimming left V 6 bases short and J 2 bases short, with 14 bases between. Germline V gives CDR1 MNHNS, CDR2 SASEGT. The CDR3 length is 14 residues. CDR3 coding DNA: TGTGCCAGCAGCAGGGGAGTGGGTACCTACGAGCAGTACTTC. Its translation: CASSRGVGTYEQYF.

This clone turned up a few times. This sequence joins TRBV14 and TRBJ1-2, with 12 bases fitting TRBD1. This CDR3 comprises 14 residues. The V and J ends lost 1 base and 9 bases, in that order; junction bases with no gene match: 3. CDR1 is SGHDN, CDR2 FVKESK, per germline. CDR3 sequence: CASSQAGTGGSYTF. In DNA, the CDR3 is TGTGCCAGCAGCCAAGCTGGGACAGGGGGCAGCTACACCTTC. Together with reference TRBV14 and TRBJ1-2, the CDR3 gives the full variable domain: EAGVTQFPSHSVIEKGQTVTLRCDPISGHDNLYWYRRVMGKEIKFLLHFVKESKQDESGMPNNRFLAERTGGTYSTLKVQPAELEDSGVYFCASSQAGTGGSYTFGSGTRLTVV.

As concerns this clone: The junction shows a germline mismatch at one end, possibly a read error. Other DNA sequences in this specimen translate into the identical CDR3. The chain uses TRBV2 and TRBJ1-1; D is undetermined. CDR3 size: 13 residues. CDR1 and CDR2 (germline): SNHLY, FYNNEI. Here the CDR3 reads CASSEGLNTEAFF. CDR3 DNA sequence: TGTGCTAGCAGTGAAGGGTTGAACACTGAAGCTTTCTTT.

The rearrangement links TRBV10-3 to TRBJ1-5, with TRBD1 matching 9 bases. Trimming took 0 bases from V and 5 from J; bases not matched to a gene: 2. From germline, CDR1 is ENHRY and CDR2 SYGVKD. The CDR3 runs to 15 residues. The DNA of the CDR3 is TGTGCCATCAGTGAGTCGGGACAGGGTTATCAGCCCCAGCATTTT. This gives the protein CAISESGQGYQPQHF.